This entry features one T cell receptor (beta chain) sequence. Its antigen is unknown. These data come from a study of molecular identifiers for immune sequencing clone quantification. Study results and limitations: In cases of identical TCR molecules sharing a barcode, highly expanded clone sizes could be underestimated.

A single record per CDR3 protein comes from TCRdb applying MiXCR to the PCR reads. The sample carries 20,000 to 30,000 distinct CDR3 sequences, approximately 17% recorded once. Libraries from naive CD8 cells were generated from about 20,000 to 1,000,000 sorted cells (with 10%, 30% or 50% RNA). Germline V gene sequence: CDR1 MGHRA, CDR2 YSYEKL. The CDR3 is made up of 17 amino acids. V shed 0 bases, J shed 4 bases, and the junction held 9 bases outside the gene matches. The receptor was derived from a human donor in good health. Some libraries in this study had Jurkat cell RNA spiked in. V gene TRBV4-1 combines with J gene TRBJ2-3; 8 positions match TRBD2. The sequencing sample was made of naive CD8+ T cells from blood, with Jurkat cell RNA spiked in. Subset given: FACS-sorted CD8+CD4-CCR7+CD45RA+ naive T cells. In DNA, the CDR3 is TGCGCCAGCAGCCAAGAGCCCAGCGGGAGAATGGCAGATACGCAGTATTTT. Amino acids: CASSQEPSGRMADTQYF.